This T cell receptor beta chain was identified during a study of identical twins. MiXCR, run by TCRdb on the 5' RACE reads, gives a single entry per CDR3 protein. The sample consists of 500,000 or so distinct CDR3 sequences, about 20% of them appearing once. Remarks on this clonotype: Its specificity is unknown.

Study-wide findings and caveats: A cross-sectional statistical analysis, not follow-up of the same donors, supported the conclusions. Researchers reported excess low generation probability among twin-shared out-of-frame alpha sequences.

The same data also went into a second study, on T cells expressing NK-cell markers. That study adds: Each of roughly six donors carried dominant NKG2C+ clonotypes accounting for about 1.0-7.0% of CD8+ T cells.

The clonotype originates from a woman between 18 and 30 years old in good health. Material: CD4+ T cells sorted from blood.

In DNA, the CDR3 is TGCAGCGTGGGGACTAGCGGGTTCTACAATGAGCAGTTCTTC. This gives the protein CSVGTSGFYNEQFF. The gene calls are TRBV29-1 and TRBJ2-1, with TRBD2 matching over 12 bases. Looked up from germline, CDR1 is SQVTM and CDR2 is ANQGSEA. The CDR3 is made up of 14 amino acids. Trimming removed 6 bases from V and 3 bases from J; junction bases left unmatched: 3.